This TCR beta chain was recovered during a study of blood T cell repertoires in COVID-19. The CDR3 length is 15 residues. V lost 4 bases and J lost 3; bases outside the gene matches: 5. Germline-derived CDR1 and CDR2 are SGHKS and YYEKEE (reference sequence). Per the original methods: Nucleated cell counts were estimated from reference gene primer amplification. Generated by immunoSEQ multiplex PCR, the TCRdb table keeps only in-frame clones and is missing some. Clone size and V and J calls were adopted from that table, with D and trimming inferred from the DNA. The sample has about 56,000 clones; under 90% are singletons.

The sample was peripheral blood. This TCR came from a woman of 80 years or more with acute or convalescent COVID-19. The gene calls are TRBV5-5 and TRBJ2-1, with 9 bases identical to TRBD1. CDR3 nucleotide sequence: TGTGCCAGCAGCCATCGGACAGGGGACTACAATGAGCAGTTCTTC. Protein sequence: CASSHRTGDYNEQFF. Based on the CDR3 plus reference TRBV5-5 and TRBJ2-1, the full variable domain is DAGVTQSPTHLIKTRGQQVTLRCSPISGHKSVSWYQQVLGQGPQFIFQYYEKEERGRGNFPDRFSARQFPNYSSELNVNALLLGDSALYLCASSHRTGDYNEQFFGPGTRLTVL.